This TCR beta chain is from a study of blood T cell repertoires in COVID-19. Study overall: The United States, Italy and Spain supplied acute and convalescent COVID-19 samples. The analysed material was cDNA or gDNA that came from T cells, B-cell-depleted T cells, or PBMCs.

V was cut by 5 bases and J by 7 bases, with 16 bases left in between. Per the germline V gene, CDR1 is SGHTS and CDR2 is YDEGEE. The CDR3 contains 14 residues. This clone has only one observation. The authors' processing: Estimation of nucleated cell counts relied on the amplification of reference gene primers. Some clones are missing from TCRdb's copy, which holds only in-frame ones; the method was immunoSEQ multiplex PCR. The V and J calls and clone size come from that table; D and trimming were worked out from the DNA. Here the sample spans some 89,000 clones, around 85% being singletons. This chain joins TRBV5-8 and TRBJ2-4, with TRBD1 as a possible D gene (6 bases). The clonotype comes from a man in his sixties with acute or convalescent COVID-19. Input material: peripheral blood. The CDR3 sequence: CASRNRVQGNIQYF. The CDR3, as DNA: TGTGCCAGCAGAAATCGGGTTCAGGGGAACATTCAGTACTTC.